These 8 T cell receptor beta chains came from one sample sequenced in a study of T cells in Graves' hyperthyroidism and ophthalmopathy. There were TCR beta CDR3 regions amplified from RNA transcripts. TCR CDR3 underwent first-round RT-PCR with the HTBI primer set. Each CDR3 protein is one row after TCRdb ran MiXCR on the multiplex PCR reads. The table has about 270,000 distinct CDR3 sequences, 20% to 30% seen once. Sequencing was performed on blood. These receptors were taken from a man aged 35 to 55 with Graves' hyperthyroidism that later progressed to Graves' ophthalmopathy.

This clonotype has at least ten counts. The chain combines TRBV7-9 with TRBJ1-5; no firm D call. Germline V gene sequence: CDR1 SEHNR, CDR2 FQNEAQ (reference sequence). This CDR3 contains 13 residues. Trimming pared 3 bases from V and 3 bases from J, leaving 6 bases between. CDR3 loop: CASSFGVNQPQHF. CDR3 DNA: TGTGCCAGCAGCTTTGGCGTCAATCAGCCCCAGCATTTT.

This clonotype was counted ten times or more. The chain has TRBV10-3 and TRBJ2-7, with 11 bases matching TRBD2. The CDR3 runs to 16 residues. Per germline, CDR1 ENHRY and CDR2 SYGVKD. With 0 bases clipped from V and 2 bases from J, the junction kept 3 bases outside the gene matches. Here the CDR3 reads CAISESTSGNPYEQYF. DNA of the CDR3: TGTGCCATCAGTGAGTCGACTAGCGGGAACCCCTACGAGCAGTACTTC.

This clonotype was recorded at least ten times. V and J are TRBV28 and TRBJ2-5, with a weak D call TRBD2 (6 bases). Germline CDR1 and CDR2: MDHEN and SYDVKM. The V end lost 5 bases, the J end lost 2 bases, and 12 bases lay between the germline ends. There are 14 residues in the CDR3. Written as DNA, the CDR3 is TGTGCCAGCAGTCCAGGAGGGCAACAAGAGACCCAGTACTTC. Translating it yields CASSPGGQQETQYF.

In its sample, this clonotype was seen many times. The chain combines TRBV6-5 with TRBJ1-1, with D perhaps matching TRBD1 (6 bases). Germline V gene data show CDR1 as MNHEY and CDR2 as SVGAGI. The CDR3 consists of 14 residues. Between the trimmed V and J ends, which lost 9 bases and 5 bases, there was a span of 19 bases. CDR3 protein: CASKGGDKGTEAFF. CDR3 coding DNA: TGTGCCAGTAAGGGGGGGGATAAGGGTACTGAAGCTTTCTTT.

This clonotype occurred many times. The V and J genes are TRBV18 and TRBJ1-1, with D possibly being TRBD1 (5 bases). Germline V gene lookup returns CDR1 KGHSH and CDR2 LQKENI. The CDR3 totals 15 residues. V lost 3 bases and J 5 bases, leaving 16 bases between the germline ends. CDR3 residues: CASSPRQLGNTEAFF. In DNA, the CDR3 is TGTGCCAGCTCACCTAGACAGCTGGGTAATACTGAAGCTTTCTTT.

This clonotype came up many times. The chain joins TRBV9 to TRBJ1-2, with D possibly matching TRBD1 (5 bases). This CDR3 comprises 14 residues. Germline CDR1 SGDLS, CDR2 YYNGEE. V lost 0 bases and J lost 3, with 9 bases in between. The CDR3 loop is CASSVETVDYGYTF. CDR3 coding DNA: TGTGCCAGCAGCGTAGAGACAGTGGACTATGGCTACACCTTC.

Ten or more counts support this clonotype. The chain carries TRBV29-1 and TRBJ1-2; D uncertain. The length of the CDR3 is 13 residues. Looked up from germline, CDR1 is SQVTM and CDR2 is ANQGSEA. V lost 3 bases and J 5 bases, leaving 13 bases between the germline ends. The CDR3 region has the DNA TGCAGCGTTGAGCGGCAGATCGAATATGGCTACACCTTC. Translation: CSVERQIEYGYTF.

The table lists this clonotype with a few counts. The genes are TRBV20-1 and TRBJ1-6; D might be TRBD1 (5 bases). The CDR3 sequence is 13 residues long. V lost 6 bases to trimming and J lost 7 bases, with 13 bases between them. Germline V gene sequence: CDR1 DFQATT, CDR2 SNEGSKA (reference sequence). This CDR3 reads CSASAEGNSPLHF. DNA of the CDR3: TGCAGTGCCTCGGCCGAGGGGAATTCACCCCTCCACTTT.